These 11 T cell receptor beta chains share one sample of origin, sequenced in a study of T cell responses to AZD1222 COVID-19 vaccine. TCRdb keeps only in-frame clones here, not all; method: immunoSEQ multiplex PCR. Of roughly 110,000 clones listed, over 80% are singletons. Sample: peripheral blood, taken 28 days after the second AZD1222 dose. These receptors all stem from an adult who received the AZD1222 COVID-19 vaccine.

This sequence joins TRBV7-9 and TRBJ1-1; D gene ambiguous. Germline values: CDR1 SEHNR, CDR2 FQNEAQ (reference sequence). The CDR3 totals 12 residues. V lost 0 bases to trimming and J lost 3 bases, with 2 bases between them. CDR3 amino acids: CASSLAYTEAFF. CDR3 in DNA: TGTGCCAGCAGCTTAGCATACACTGAAGCTTTCTTT.

The chain links TRBV12-3 or TRBV12-4 to TRBJ2-1, with 7 nucleotides matching TRBD1. CDR3 length equals 13 residues. Trimming cost V 6 bases and J 3 bases; bases outside gene matches: 2. The CDR3 loop is CASRGDSYNEQFF. The CDR3 DNA reads as TGTGCCAGCAGAGGGGACAGCTACAATGAGCAGTTCTTC.

The rearrangement links TRBV24-1 to TRBJ1-1; D remains ambiguous. This CDR3 has 14 amino acids. The germline CDR1 and CDR2 sequences are KGHDR and SFDVKD. Trimming pared 4 bases from V and 1 base from J, leaving 9 bases between. CDR3 amino acids: CATSDRGPNTEAFF. In DNA, the CDR3 is TGTGCCACCAGTGACCGGGGTCCGAACACTGAAGCTTTCTTT.

The rearrangement uses TRBV27 and TRBJ2-1; TRBD2 agrees at 7 bases. Germline CDR1 is MNHEY and CDR2 is SMNVEV (reference sequence). The length of the CDR3 is 17 residues. V gave up 2 bases and J gave up 5 bases; unmatched junction bases: 12. The chain's CDR3 is CASSLIGSAGENNEQFF. CDR3 in DNA: TGTGCCAGCAGTTTAATAGGGTCGGCGGGGGAAAACAATGAGCAGTTCTTC.

This chain links TRBV9 with TRBJ2-5, with 12 bases fitting TRBD2. CDR1 and CDR2 from the germline V gene are SGDLS and YYNGEE. This CDR3 contains 16 residues. The trim removed 4 bases at V and 0 bases at J, leaving 4 bases unmatched. The CDR3 region is CASSPGLAGYQETQYF. As DNA, the CDR3 is TGTGCCAGCAGCCCGGGACTAGCGGGTTACCAAGAGACCCAGTACTTC.

This clone was recorded only once. In DNA form, the CDR3 reads TGTGCCACCAGTGAGGGGAGGGCGGGAGGATGGGAGACCCAGTACTTC. This codes for CATSEGRAGGWETQYF. The chain has TRBV24-1 and TRBJ2-5; 8 positions match TRBD2. CDR3 length: 16 residues. From germline, CDR1 is KGHDR and CDR2 SFDVKD. V gave up 4 bases and J gave up 5 bases; unmatched junction bases: 11.

The rearrangement uses TRBV7-2 and TRBJ1-4; TRBD1 agrees at 7 bases. This CDR3 comprises 15 residues. Per germline, CDR1 SGHTA and CDR2 FQGNSA. V lost 5 bases and J lost 8; bases outside the gene matches: 11. CDR3 loop: CASSPEGAGGEKLFF. CDR3 DNA sequence: TGTGCCAGCAGCCCAGAAGGGGCAGGGGGAGAAAAACTGTTTTTT.

This chain uses TRBV13 with TRBJ1-2; TRBD1 matches 7 bases. The CDR3 is 15 amino acids. CDR1 is PRHDT and CDR2 is FYEKMQ in the germline V gene (reference sequence). The V and J ends lost 0 bases and 4 bases, in that order; junction bases with no gene match: 5. CDR3 sequence (DNA): TGTGCCAGCAGCTTAGGCCAGGGGGGAGGCTATGGCTACACCTTC. Encoded protein: CASSLGQGGGYGYTF.

The chain is built from TRBV7-8 and TRBJ2-7; a weak D match, TRBD1 (7 bases). CDR1 and CDR2 (germline): SGHVS, FQNEAQ. Trimming shortened V by 5 bases and J by 0 bases, and 11 bases separated the two germline ends. The CDR3 runs 14 residues. CDR3 nucleotides: TGTGCCAGCAGCCAGGGGGGAAGCTCCTACGAGCAGTACTTC. Protein: CASSQGGSSYEQYF.

The chain recombines TRBV6-5 with TRBJ2-7, with D unclear. V was shortened by 6 bases and J by 2 bases, with 11 bases between the two germline ends. Germline values: CDR1 MNHEY, CDR2 SVGAGI. CDR3 size: 13 residues. The DNA for the CDR3 is TGTGCCAGCAGCCGTAAACCCACCTACGAGCAGTACTTC. Translated: CASSRKPTYEQYF.

CDR3 in DNA: TGCGCCAGCAGCGGTCCCACATCGAACACCGGGGAGCTGTTTTTT. Protein product: CASSGPTSNTGELFF. The V call is TRBV5-1, the J call TRBJ2-2; D ambiguous. There are 15 residues in the CDR3. From germline, CDR1 is SGHRS and CDR2 YFSETQ. Deletions cut 4 bases from V and 0 bases from J, with 10 bases between.